A selection of T cell receptor beta chains follows, all from one sample in a study of T-cell memory formation after mild COVID-19. MiXCR, applied by TCRdb to the 5' RACE reads, yields one record per CDR3 protein. Of 250,000 to 350,000 distinct CDR3 sequences in the sample, roughly 17% were seen once. Input material: PBMCs or a T cell subset sorted from them (not recorded which). Every receptor here comes from a man aged 18 to 30 who had mild COVID-19 (a few samples of this study predate the infection). Cell type and time point are not known. Both conserved end residues are part of each CDR3. The size of a clone is reported for some rows only, either as once, few or many, or as a class for expanded clones.

>TRBV28|TRBJ2-5|few
CASGAGRKTQYF
>TRBV20-1|TRBJ1-4|-
CSAREYPGTKLFF
>TRBV4-1|TRBJ1-3|-
CASSQGFGNTIYF
>TRBV14|TRBJ2-7|many
CASSRTSAHEQYF
>TRBV20-1|TRBJ1-6|few
CSTDPRGSPLHF
>TRBV12-3/TRBV12-4|TRBJ1-1|few
CASSFSYGYWDRGLGNTEAFF
>TRBV7-8|TRBJ2-2|-
CASSPVAGGGTGELFF
>TRBV29-1|TRBJ2-3|few
CSVGTGNTDTQYF
>TRBV2|TRBJ2-2|few
CASSELRGFNTGELFF
>TRBV6-1|TRBJ1-2|few
CASSEESWLYGYTF
>TRBV5-4|TRBJ1-2|-
CASSLEGQPAGYTF
>TRBV24-1|TRBJ2-6|few
CATGEDRGGTGANVLTF
>TRBV3-1|TRBJ2-3|few
CASSPNRGTTTDTQYF
>TRBV6-2/TRBV6-3|TRBJ1-1|few
CASASHPGRSNTEAFF
>TRBV19|TRBJ2-1|-
CASSFPTPAEQFF
>TRBV5-6|TRBJ2-3|-
CASSQLAGDTDTQYF
>TRBV7-3|TRBJ2-1|many
CASSSQGYEQFF
>TRBV24-1|TRBJ2-2|few
CATSDLRRGIGELFF
>TRBV4-2|TRBJ2-3|few
CASSPESGTSGGGTDTQYF
>TRBV25-1|TRBJ1-2|-
CASSEWETGENGYTF
>TRBV5-6|TRBJ2-5|-
CASSSRDRGTQYF
>TRBV7-2|TRBJ2-3|-
CASSLAKTGYADTQYF
>TRBV5-1|TRBJ2-2|few
CASSLSGDFTGELFF
>TRBV7-2|TRBJ2-3|-
CASSLAHFTDTQYF
>TRBV2|TRBJ1-2|few
CASSEAGQGGSYGYTF
>TRBV25-1|TRBJ2-7|-
CASSGQESYEQYF
>TRBV6-4|TRBJ1-1|-
CASRAYSNTEAFF
>TRBV28|TRBJ2-2|-
CASMGWGKFVAGELFF
>TRBV7-9|TRBJ2-3|-
CASSPTSGGSQYF
>TRBV18|TRBJ1-1|-
CASSPKEGHTEAFF
>TRBV7-9|TRBJ2-4|few
CASSLWEAKNIQYF
>TRBV20-1|TRBJ2-2|-
CSARDQQVGELFF
>TRBV6-5|TRBJ1-1|few
CASSYSQTPGQNTEAFF